Presented here are 8 T cell receptor beta chains from one specimen sequenced in a study of T cells after yellow fever vaccination. TCRdb reprocessed the 5' RACE reads via MiXCR and lists one record per CDR3 protein. The table records 500,000 to 650,000 distinct CDR3 sequences, approximately 16% of them present only once. This specimen was PBMCs, taken 4 to 5 days after the first yellow fever vaccination. Receptor source: a man aged 18 to 30 who received the YFV17D yellow fever vaccine.

This clonotype has ten or more counts. The chain has TRBV7-2 and TRBJ1-6; no clear D gene. Germline CDR1 reads SGHTA; CDR2 reads FQGNSA. V was clipped by 3 bases and J by 8 bases, with 8 bases between them. The CDR3 covers 13 residues. The CDR3 loop reads CASSLVGYSPLHF. The CDR3 nucleotides are TGTGCCAGCAGCTTGGTGGGCTATTCACCCCTCCACTTT.

The chain couples TRBV29-1 to TRBJ2-3; D is perhaps TRBD1 (6 bases). The CDR3 spans 13 residues. The V end was cut by 3 bases, the J end by 6 bases, with 13 bases between. Germline lookup yields CDR1 SQVTM and CDR2 ANQGSEA. CDR3 in amino acids: CSVDQTGRDTQYF. The CDR3, as DNA: TGCAGCGTTGATCAAACAGGGCGGGATACGCAGTATTTT.

This clonotype has just a few counts. The chain employs TRBV6-6 and TRBJ1-1; no firm D call. V was pared by 7 bases and J by 6 bases, with 9 bases between. The germline gives CDR1 MNHNY, CDR2 SVGAGI (reference sequence). This CDR3 spans 11 amino acids. The CDR3 sequence: CASTRRAEAFF. CDR3 DNA: TGTGCCAGCACTCGTCGCGCTGAAGCTTTCTTT.

The table lists this clonotype with many counts. V gene TRBV7-8 combines with J gene TRBJ1-2; 8 nucleotides match TRBD1. The CDR3 has 14 amino acids. V lost 5 bases, J lost 6 bases, and 8 bases stayed unmatched. Germline V gene data show CDR1 as SGHVS and CDR2 as FQNEAQ. The CDR3 protein is CASSRQSGGDGYTF. CDR3 DNA sequence: TGTGCCAGCAGCCGACAGTCAGGGGGCGATGGCTACACCTTC.

V is TRBV6-2 or TRBV6-3 and J is TRBJ2-6; TRBD1 is a possible D gene (6 bases). The V gene's germline CDR1 is MNHEY and CDR2 SVGEGT. This CDR3 has 21 residues. Trimming left V 5 bases short and J 0 bases short, with 26 bases between. In nucleotides, the CDR3 is TGTGCCAGCAGTCACTGGGGGCTGGCGCTTGGCTCCCGCTCTGGGGCCAACGTCCTGACTTTC. Translation: CASSHWGLALGSRSGANVLTF.

This clonotype was seen a few times. The rearrangement links TRBV7-9 to TRBJ2-2; 8 positions agree with TRBD1. CDR1 is SEHNR, CDR2 FQNEAQ, per germline (reference sequence). The CDR3 spans 16 residues. Trimming at V came to 3 bases and at J to 1 base, leaving 4 bases not matched to a gene. This chain's CDR3 is CASSLDDRGNTGELFF. For the CDR3, the DNA is TGTGCCAGCAGCTTGGATGACAGGGGGAACACCGGGGAGCTGTTTTTT.

The V and J genes are TRBV29-1 and TRBJ2-3; TRBD2 agrees at 8 bases. V was pared by 2 bases and J by 4 bases, with 2 bases of the junction left unmatched. CDR1 and CDR2 from the germline V gene are SQVTM and ANQGSEA. CDR3 length: 13 residues. CDR3 loop: CSVEREGADTQYF. Written as DNA, the CDR3 is TGCAGCGTTGAACGGGAGGGCGCAGATACGCAGTATTTT.

The chain couples TRBV27 to TRBJ2-1; 7 nucleotides match TRBD2. The CDR3 consists of 13 residues. Per germline, CDR1 MNHEY and CDR2 SMNVEV (reference sequence). The V segment lost 3 bases and the J segment 7 bases; nucleotides outside the gene matches: 3. The CDR3 sequence: CASSFGGVNEQFF. In nucleotides, the CDR3 is TGTGCCAGCAGTTTTGGGGGGGTTAATGAGCAGTTCTTC.